The clone carrying this T cell receptor (beta chain) was observed a few times. The data originate from a study of blood T cell repertoires in COVID-19. CDR1 and CDR2 from the germline V gene are GTSNPN and SVGIG (reference sequence). There are 14 residues in the CDR3. V lost 3 bases to trimming and J lost 0 bases, with 8 bases between them. Measured with immunoSEQ multiplex PCR; TCRdb has only the in-frame clones, and not every one. The sample includes around 180,000 clones, 84% seen only once; the top ten take around 7%. The sequenced sample was peripheral blood. J is TRBJ2-2 and V is TRBV30; D is perhaps TRBD2 (5 bases). The receptor was derived from a human donor in a cohort sampled during active COVID-19. This CDR3 reads CAWSPGTNTGELFF. The CDR3 DNA reads as TGTGCCTGGAGCCCCGGGACGAACACCGGGGAGCTGTTTTTT.